The rows below give T cell receptor beta chains drawn from one sample of a study of vaccination and CD4 T cells after COVID-19. The antigens these receptors bind are not known. Each CDR3 protein is one row after TCRdb ran MiXCR on the PCR reads. Here the sample spans fewer than 15,000 distinct CDR3 sequences, approximately 50% being singletons. Input material: CD4+ T cells from blood, cultured in vitro. These receptors were collected from a human donor who had recovered from COVID-19. The CDR3 runs from the conserved cysteine through the conserved F or W. Fields, in order: V gene, clone size, J gene, D gene, CDR3 protein, CDR3 DNA. D genes are given only for firm matches. Only part of the rows carry a size: once, few, many, or a class if the clone is expanded.

TRBV2	few	TRBJ1-2	TRBD1	CASSPTGRTGYTF	TGTGCCAGCAGTCCGACAGGGAGAACGGGCTACACCTTC
TRBV5-1	.	TRBJ1-1	.	CASRLQGGDTEAFF	TGCGCCAGCAGACTCCAGGGTGGAGACACTGAAGCTTTCTTT
TRBV7-6	.	TRBJ2-7	.	CASSSRHGFQYF	TGTGCCAGCAGCTCCAGACACGGGTTTCAGTACTTC
TRBV19	.	TRBJ2-1	.	CASSGRISYNEQFF	TGTGCCAGTAGTGGACGGATCTCCTACAATGAGCAGTTCTTC
TRBV20-1	few	TRBJ2-5	.	CSARAPTGQETQYF	TGCAGTGCTAGGGCCCCGACAGGCCAAGAGACCCAGTACTTC
TRBV29-1	.	TRBJ2-1	.	CSVRTYNEQFF	TGCAGCGTTCGCACCTACAATGAGCAGTTCTTC
TRBV6-1	.	TRBJ2-1	TRBD2	CATKPIVSPTRGGNEQFF	TGTGCCACAAAACCCATAGTATCCCCAACACGGGGGGGTAATGAGCAGTTCTTC
TRBV5-1	.	TRBJ2-5	TRBD2	CASSLASGRQETQYF	TGCGCCAGCAGCTTGGCTAGCGGGAGACAGGAGACCCAGTACTTC
TRBV18	.	TRBJ1-1	.	CASSPPKGNTEAFF	TGTGCCAGCTCACCACCGAAAGGGAACACTGAAGCTTTCTTT
TRBV6-1	.	TRBJ1-1	.	CASSETLGQVGPAFF	TGTGCCAGCAGTGAAACCCTGGGGCAGGTTGGTCCGGCTTTCTTT
TRBV6-5	.	TRBJ1-1	.	CASSLDGELEAFF	TGTGCCAGCAGTTTGGACGGTGAGTTGGAAGCTTTCTTT
TRBV19	.	TRBJ1-2	.	CASSTKTDTNYGYTF	TGTGCCAGTAGTACCAAGACCGATACTAACTATGGCTACACCTTC
TRBV6-1	.	TRBJ2-7	TRBD2	CASSPLGSGSGEQYF	TGTGCCAGCAGCCCCCTGGGTAGCGGGAGTGGTGAGCAGTACTTC
TRBV20-1	once	TRBJ1-1	TRBD1	CSATQGATAYTEAFF	TGCAGTGCCACACAGGGGGCCACGGCTTACACTGAAGCTTTCTTT
TRBV6-1	.	TRBJ1-5	TRBD1	CASSPTGNSNQPQHF	TGTGCCAGCAGTCCGACAGGGAACAGCAATCAGCCCCAGCATTTT
TRBV20-1	few	TRBJ1-2	.	CSAPTLTENYGYTF	TGCAGTGCCCCGACCCTTACAGAGAACTATGGCTACACCTTC
TRBV6-1	.	TRBJ1-5	.	CASNPLVSNQPQHF	TGTGCCAGCAATCCGTTGGTTAGCAATCAGCCCCAGCATTTT
TRBV24-1	few	TRBJ2-4	.	CATLKEGAPKNIQYF	TGTGCCACCCTTAAGGAGGGGGCTCCCAAAAACATTCAGTACTTC
TRBV28	.	TRBJ1-2	TRBD1	CASSLGQAQLGYGYTF	TGTGCCAGCAGTTTGGGACAGGCACAATTAGGCTATGGCTACACCTTC
TRBV15	once	TRBJ2-1	.	CATSGLSSYNEQFF	TGTGCCACCAGCGGGCTGAGCTCCTACAATGAGCAGTTCTTC
TRBV28	large	TRBJ1-1	.	CASSPVSRGSMNTEAFF	TGTGCCAGCAGTCCCGTTTCGAGGGGCAGTATGAACACTGAAGCTTTCTTT
TRBV7-2	.	TRBJ2-5	.	CASSARMWGSQETQYF	TGTGCCAGCAGCGCACGGATGTGGGGATCTCAAGAGACCCAGTACTTC
TRBV20-1	once	TRBJ2-1	.	CSASVAVGQFF	TGCAGTGCTAGCGTTGCGGTTGGGCAGTTCTTC
TRBV20-1	.	TRBJ1-1	TRBD1	CSARVPSGQGITEAFF	TGCAGTGCTAGAGTACCCTCCGGACAGGGTATCACTGAAGCTTTCTTT
TRBV9	.	TRBJ2-5	.	CASSVGVGETQYF	TGTGCCAGCAGCGTGGGGGTCGGAGAGACCCAGTACTTC
TRBV10-3	.	TRBJ2-1	.	CAISELRNGQFF	TGTGCCATCAGTGAGTTGCGAAATGGGCAGTTCTTC
TRBV10-3	.	TRBJ1-4	.	CAISDGGRVDEKLFF	TGTGCCATCAGTGATGGGGGCAGGGTGGATGAAAAACTGTTTTTT
TRBV2	.	TRBJ2-1	.	CASKTINEQFF	TGTGCCAGCAAGACTATCAATGAGCAGTTCTTC
TRBV10-3	few	TRBJ1-5	.	CAISVGSNQPQHF	TGTGCCATCAGTGTGGGTAGCAATCAGCCCCAGCATTTT
TRBV20-1	.	TRBJ2-7	.	CSAPRDGSYEQYF	TGCAGTGCGCCCCGGGACGGGTCCTACGAGCAGTACTTC
TRBV7-9	few	TRBJ2-3	.	CASSLRRGPKDTQYF	TGTGCCAGCAGCTTACGCCGGGGCCCAAAAGATACGCAGTATTTT
TRBV7-2	.	TRBJ1-2	TRBD1	CASSLEYRGLGYTF	TGTGCCAGCAGCTTAGAGTACAGGGGGCTGGGCTACACCTTC
TRBV20-1	.	TRBJ2-3	.	CSAQVGGRTDTQYF	TGCAGTGCCCAAGTTGGGGGCCGCACAGATACGCAGTATTTT
TRBV20-1	.	TRBJ2-3	.	CSARGVGTTDTQYF	TGCAGTGCTAGAGGGGTTGGTACCACAGATACGCAGTATTTT
TRBV28	once	TRBJ1-1	.	CASSSWAEAFF	TGTGCCAGCAGTTCGTGGGCTGAAGCTTTCTTT